This T cell receptor (beta chain) was documented in a study of identical twins. MiXCR, run by TCRdb on the 5' RACE reads, gives a single entry per CDR3 protein. The table includes around 550,000 distinct CDR3 sequences, 15% detected once. The CDR3 runs 14 residues. Trimming shortened V by 6 bases and J by 4 bases, and 14 bases separated the two germline ends. These records were also assigned to another study, of yellow fever vaccine responses in identical twins.

The chain couples TRBV12-3 or TRBV12-4 to TRBJ2-3, with unresolved D. This TCR came from a woman aged 18-30 years in good health. Sequencing used CD4+ T cells sorted from blood. The CDR3 DNA reads TGTGCCAGCAGCCGCGCTAGTTTTGCAGATACGCAGTATTTT. This sequence encodes CASSRASFADTQYF.